The rows below give T cell receptor beta chains drawn from one sample of a study of T cell responses to AZD1222 COVID-19 vaccine. Assay used: immunoSEQ multiplex PCR; TCRdb lists only in-frame clones, some missing. Of 150,000 to 200,000 clones in the sample, 75% to 95% are singletons; the top ten hold 1.5%. This material consisted of peripheral blood, taken on day 0 of AZD1222 vaccination. These receptors came from an adult in good health. CDR3s leave out the opening cysteine and the closing phenylalanine or tryptophan. The order of the fields is V gene, J gene, CDR3 protein.

TRBV30	TRBJ2-7	AWSGLLGREQY
TRBV7-8	TRBJ2-2	ASSLVGVAGELF
TRBV27	TRBJ2-5	ASSNRGMGQETQY
TRBV13	TRBJ1-1	ASSFWGDSSTEAF
TRBV6-5	TRBJ1-5	ASSIQDSSNQPQH
TRBV9	TRBJ1-3	ASSPSGGPNTIY
TRBV27	TRBJ1-5	ASNHDGPGGTNQPQH
TRBV4-1	TRBJ1-4	ASSQGQGAHGEKLF
TRBV27	TRBJ1-6	ASSYGGRNSPLH
TRBV6-5	TRBJ2-3	ASRPHTDTQY
TRBV5-4	TRBJ1-2	ASSETGSYGYT
TRBV10-1	TRBJ2-2	ASSELAGGHGELF
TRBV6-5	TRBJ1-6	ASKAGDWNNSPLH
TRBV7-2	TRBJ1-5	ASSLVGGTGNQPQH
TRBV7-9	TRBJ1-6	ASSLTKGAAYNSPLH
TRBV19	TRBJ1-2	ASHMRDYGYT
TRBV6-1	TRBJ2-3	ASSERVVTDTQY
TRBV6-5	TRBJ2-1	ASKRVDSSYNEQF
TRBV9	TRBJ1-2	ASSVGQGGPGYT
TRBV6-5	TRBJ2-1	ASSYSTGASNEQF
TRBV6-1	TRBJ1-3	ASSEVTAPSGNTIY